These T cell receptor beta chains were read from a single sample in a study of immune cell composition in non-small cell lung cancer. Method: immunoSEQ multiplex PCR; TCRdb's copy keeps in-frame clones and lacks some. The sample carries roughly 15,000 clones, approximately 81% recorded once. The sample consisted of lung tumor tissue. These receptors all stem from a human donor with non-small cell lung cancer. The CDR3 runs from the conserved cysteine through the conserved F or W. Fields, in order: J gene, V gene, D gene, clone size, CDR3 length, CDR3 protein, CDR3 DNA. D genes are given only for firm matches. Not all rows give a size; the values are once, few, many and, for expanded clones, a class.

J gene: TRBJ2-7
V gene: TRBV7-3
D gene: TRBD2
clone size: NA
CDR3 length: 16
CDR3 protein: CASSLTATSGIDEQYF
CDR3 DNA: TGTGCCAGCAGCTTAACGGCGACTAGCGGGATCGACGAGCAGTACTTC

J gene: TRBJ1-5
V gene: TRBV6-5
D gene: TRBD1
clone size: NA
CDR3 length: 14
CDR3 protein: CASSRSTGDQPQHF
CDR3 DNA: TGTGCCAGCAGTCGAAGTACAGGGGATCAGCCCCAGCATTTT

J gene: TRBJ1-2
V gene: TRBV19
D gene: TRBD1
clone size: NA
CDR3 length: 18
CDR3 protein: CASSQIPGQGGSNYGYTF
CDR3 DNA: TGTGCCAGTAGTCAAATACCGGGACAGGGAGGGAGTAACTATGGCTACACCTTC

J gene: TRBJ2-2
V gene: TRBV11-2
D gene: NA
clone size: NA
CDR3 length: 12
CDR3 protein: CASSLETGELFF
CDR3 DNA: TGTGCCAGCAGCCTAGAAACCGGGGAGCTGTTTTTT

J gene: TRBJ2-2
V gene: TRBV7-8
D gene: NA
clone size: once
CDR3 length: 13
CDR3 protein: CASSLVGPGELFF
CDR3 DNA: TGTGCCAGCAGCTTAGTCGGGCCCGGGGAGCTGTTTTTT

J gene: TRBJ2-3
V gene: TRBV4-1
D gene: NA
clone size: NA
CDR3 length: 13
CDR3 protein: CASSRATPDTQYF
CDR3 DNA: TGCGCCAGCAGCCGGGCCACTCCAGATACGCAGTATTTT

J gene: TRBJ2-7
V gene: TRBV30
D gene: TRBD2
clone size: NA
CDR3 length: 15
CDR3 protein: CAWSVVAGAGYEQYF
CDR3 DNA: TGTGCCTGGAGTGTAGTAGCGGGAGCAGGCTACGAGCAGTACTTC

J gene: TRBJ2-5
V gene: TRBV29-1
D gene: NA
clone size: NA
CDR3 length: 13
CDR3 protein: CSVGAGSGETQYF
CDR3 DNA: TGCAGCGTTGGCGCGGGAAGTGGAGAGACCCAGTACTTC

J gene: TRBJ1-1
V gene: TRBV6-1
D gene: NA
clone size: NA
CDR3 length: 16
CDR3 protein: CASSEARRGYHTEAFF
CDR3 DNA: TGTGCCAGCAGTGAAGCGCGGCGAGGATACCACACTGAAGCTTTCTTT

J gene: TRBJ1-5
V gene: TRBV6-1
D gene: TRBD1
clone size: few
CDR3 length: 16
CDR3 protein: CASSGGRTGNSQPQHF
CDR3 DNA: TGTGCCAGCAGTGGGGGACGGACAGGGAACAGTCAGCCCCAGCATTTT

J gene: TRBJ2-7
V gene: TRBV28
D gene: NA
clone size: NA
CDR3 length: 16
CDR3 protein: CASSSLYGGGRREQYF
CDR3 DNA: TGTGCCAGCAGTTCCCTTTATGGGGGGGGCAGGAGGGAGCAGTACTTC

J gene: TRBJ1-3
V gene: TRBV6-5
D gene: NA
clone size: NA
CDR3 length: 15
CDR3 protein: CASRARRGPGNTIYF
CDR3 DNA: TGTGCCAGCAGGGCCCGGAGGGGCCCTGGAAACACCATATATTTT

J gene: TRBJ1-2
V gene: TRBV5-1
D gene: NA
clone size: NA
CDR3 length: 15
CDR3 protein: CASSLVMTGPYGYTF
CDR3 DNA: TGTGCCAGCAGCTTGGTTATGACAGGCCCTTATGGCTACACCTTC

J gene: TRBJ2-3
V gene: TRBV11-2
D gene: TRBD1
clone size: NA
CDR3 length: 14
CDR3 protein: CASSLDRGPDTQYF
CDR3 DNA: TGTGCCAGCAGCTTAGACAGGGGGCCAGATACGCAGTATTTT

J gene: TRBJ2-5
V gene: TRBV30
D gene: TRBD1
clone size: NA
CDR3 length: 15
CDR3 protein: CAWSVPGTGRETQYF
CDR3 DNA: TGTGCCTGGAGTGTACCAGGGACAGGGAGAGAGACCCAGTACTTC

J gene: TRBJ2-4
V gene: TRBV11-3
D gene: NA
clone size: once
CDR3 length: 15
CDR3 protein: CASSRVSANENIQYF
CDR3 DNA: TGTGCCAGCAGTCGTGTAAGCGCGAACGAAAACATTCAGTACTTC

J gene: TRBJ2-1
V gene: TRBV10-3
D gene: NA
clone size: NA
CDR3 length: 14
CDR3 protein: CAISDSLQYNEQFF
CDR3 DNA: TGTGCCATCAGTGATTCACTACAGTACAATGAGCAGTTCTTC

J gene: TRBJ2-1
V gene: TRBV6-1
D gene: TRBD1
clone size: NA
CDR3 length: 13
CDR3 protein: CASSGQGSNEQFF
CDR3 DNA: TGTGCCAGCAGTGGACAGGGGAGCAATGAGCAGTTCTTC

J gene: TRBJ2-7
V gene: TRBV7-9
D gene: NA
clone size: NA
CDR3 length: 14
CDR3 protein: CASSLVGRRDEQYF
CDR3 DNA: TGTGCCAGCAGCTTAGTAGGCAGGCGGGACGAGCAGTACTTC

J gene: TRBJ2-6
V gene: TRBV14
D gene: NA
clone size: NA
CDR3 length: 16
CDR3 protein: CASSEQSSSGANVLTF
CDR3 DNA: TGTGCCAGCAGCGAGCAGAGTTCCTCTGGGGCCAACGTCCTGACTTTC

J gene: TRBJ2-1
V gene: TRBV19
D gene: NA
clone size: once
CDR3 length: 11
CDR3 protein: CASSIAWEQFF
CDR3 DNA: TGTGCCAGTAGTATAGCTTGGGAGCAGTTCTTC

J gene: TRBJ1-1
V gene: TRBV20-1
D gene: NA
clone size: NA
CDR3 length: 11
CDR3 protein: CSSNSGPKAFF
CDR3 DNA: TGCAGTTCTAACTCAGGGCCGAAAGCTTTCTTT

J gene: TRBJ2-3
V gene: TRBV19
D gene: NA
clone size: NA
CDR3 length: 15
CDR3 protein: CASTGGLASTDTQYF
CDR3 DNA: TGTGCCAGTACCGGCGGGCTAGCGAGCACAGATACGCAGTATTTT

J gene: TRBJ1-2
V gene: TRBV25-1
D gene: TRBD1
clone size: NA
CDR3 length: 12
CDR3 protein: CASVDRGGGYTF
CDR3 DNA: TGTGCCAGCGTAGACAGGGGGGGCGGCTACACCTTC

J gene: TRBJ2-7
V gene: TRBV23-1
D gene: NA
clone size: few
CDR3 length: 16
CDR3 protein: CASSLRAASLRYEQYF
CDR3 DNA: TGCGCCAGCAGCCTAAGAGCGGCCTCCCTCCGCTACGAGCAGTACTTC

J gene: TRBJ2-5
V gene: TRBV7-2
D gene: TRBD2
clone size: NA
CDR3 length: 16
CDR3 protein: CASSVLAGGSKETQYF
CDR3 DNA: TGTGCCAGCAGCGTACTAGCGGGAGGGTCAAAAGAGACCCAGTACTTC

J gene: TRBJ1-2
V gene: TRBV29-1
D gene: TRBD1
clone size: NA
CDR3 length: 13
CDR3 protein: CSVFHGQANGYTF
CDR3 DNA: TGCAGCGTCTTTCATGGACAGGCAAATGGCTACACCTTC

J gene: TRBJ1-6
V gene: TRBV19
D gene: TRBD1
clone size: NA
CDR3 length: 15
CDR3 protein: CASSASGTGNSPLHF
CDR3 DNA: TGTGCCAGTAGTGCCTCCGGGACAGGGAATTCACCCCTCCACTTT

J gene: TRBJ1-2
V gene: TRBV27
D gene: NA
clone size: NA
CDR3 length: 14
CDR3 protein: CASSLKGTNYGYTF
CDR3 DNA: TGTGCCAGCAGTTTAAAGGGCACTAACTATGGCTACACCTTC

J gene: TRBJ2-7
V gene: TRBV9
D gene: NA
clone size: NA
CDR3 length: 14
CDR3 protein: CASSVEVETYEQYF
CDR3 DNA: TGTGCCAGCAGCGTAGAGGTAGAGACCTACGAGCAGTACTTC

J gene: TRBJ2-5
V gene: TRBV5-6
D gene: NA
clone size: NA
CDR3 length: 15
CDR3 protein: CASSPRRAGKETQYF
CDR3 DNA: TGTGCCAGCAGCCCGAGGAGAGCGGGTAAAGAGACCCAGTACTTC

J gene: TRBJ2-1
V gene: TRBV11-3
D gene: TRBD2
clone size: NA
CDR3 length: 16
CDR3 protein: CASSLGLAGGMNEQFF
CDR3 DNA: TGTGCCAGCAGCTTAGGACTAGCGGGAGGGATGAATGAGCAGTTCTTC

J gene: TRBJ2-1
V gene: TRBV11-3
D gene: TRBD2
clone size: NA
CDR3 length: 15
CDR3 protein: CASSLGSGGPNEQFF
CDR3 DNA: TGTGCCAGCAGCTTAGGTTCGGGAGGGCCAAATGAGCAGTTCTTC

J gene: TRBJ2-5
V gene: TRBV19
D gene: TRBD2
clone size: NA
CDR3 length: 13
CDR3 protein: CASKKREIETQYF
CDR3 DNA: TGTGCCAGTAAGAAGCGGGAGATAGAGACCCAGTACTTC

J gene: TRBJ2-1
V gene: TRBV4-2
D gene: NA
clone size: NA
CDR3 length: 13
CDR3 protein: CASSQDASRGQFF
CDR3 DNA: TGTGCCAGCAGCCAAGACGCGTCCCGGGGGCAGTTCTTC

J gene: TRBJ2-2
V gene: TRBV10-3
D gene: TRBD1
clone size: NA
CDR3 length: 15
CDR3 protein: CAISEGQGGTGELFF
CDR3 DNA: TGTGCCATCAGTGAGGGACAGGGAGGCACCGGGGAGCTGTTTTTT

J gene: TRBJ2-3
V gene: TRBV5-1
D gene: TRBD2
clone size: few
CDR3 length: 15
CDR3 protein: CASSFERDLTDTQYF
CDR3 DNA: TGCGCCAGCAGCTTTGAGCGGGACCTCACAGATACGCAGTATTTT

J gene: TRBJ1-1
V gene: TRBV7-3
D gene: TRBD1
clone size: NA
CDR3 length: 15
CDR3 protein: CASSPSGQANTEAFF
CDR3 DNA: TGTGCCAGCAGCCCATCGGGACAGGCGAACACTGAAGCTTTCTTT

J gene: TRBJ2-5
V gene: TRBV10-1
D gene: NA
clone size: NA
CDR3 length: 14
CDR3 protein: CASSEDPRSETQYF
CDR3 DNA: TGCGCCAGCAGCGAGGATCCCCGGTCGGAGACCCAGTACTTC

J gene: TRBJ2-7
V gene: TRBV11-2
D gene: NA
clone size: NA
CDR3 length: 15
CDR3 protein: CASSLGGQGTYEQYF
CDR3 DNA: TGTGCCAGCAGCCTCGGGGGGCAGGGAACATACGAGCAGTACTTC

J gene: TRBJ2-5
V gene: TRBV28
D gene: NA
clone size: NA
CDR3 length: 15
CDR3 protein: CASSLGGLKPETQYF
CDR3 DNA: TGTGCCAGCAGTTTGGGCGGCCTTAAACCGGAGACCCAGTACTTC

J gene: TRBJ1-1
V gene: TRBV10-1
D gene: TRBD1
clone size: NA
CDR3 length: 15
CDR3 protein: CASSGGQIINTEAFF
CDR3 DNA: TGCGCCAGCAGTGGGGGACAGATTATCAACACTGAAGCTTTCTTT

J gene: TRBJ1-5
V gene: TRBV5-1
D gene: NA
clone size: few
CDR3 length: 14
CDR3 protein: CASSPTGINQPQHF
CDR3 DNA: TGCGCCAGCAGCCCCACAGGGATCAATCAGCCCCAGCATTTT

J gene: TRBJ2-5
V gene: TRBV5-5
D gene: NA
clone size: NA
CDR3 length: 16
CDR3 protein: CASSPRWETSQETQYF
CDR3 DNA: TGTGCCAGCAGCCCCAGGTGGGAGACCTCCCAAGAGACCCAGTACTTC

J gene: TRBJ2-5
V gene: TRBV5-6
D gene: TRBD2
clone size: NA
CDR3 length: 17
CDR3 protein: CASSLQSAGDERETQYF
CDR3 DNA: TGTGCCAGCAGCTTGCAGTCAGCGGGAGACGAGCGGGAGACCCAGTACTTC

J gene: TRBJ2-3
V gene: TRBV27
D gene: TRBD2
clone size: NA
CDR3 length: 17
CDR3 protein: CASSLLWDSGIADTQYF
CDR3 DNA: TGTGCCAGCAGTTTATTGTGGGATAGCGGGATTGCAGATACGCAGTATTTT

J gene: TRBJ2-1
V gene: TRBV6-4
D gene: NA
clone size: NA
CDR3 length: 14
CDR3 protein: CASSDGSSYNEQFF
CDR3 DNA: TGTGCCAGCAGTGACGGGAGCTCCTACAATGAGCAGTTCTTC

J gene: TRBJ2-2
V gene: TRBV11-3
D gene: TRBD2
clone size: once
CDR3 length: 15
CDR3 protein: CASSLVLAGAGELFF
CDR3 DNA: TGTGCCAGCAGCTTAGTGCTAGCGGGAGCCGGGGAGCTGTTTTTT

J gene: TRBJ1-3
V gene: TRBV12-5
D gene: NA
clone size: few
CDR3 length: 20
CDR3 protein: CASGSPGGRPRKSSGNTIYF
CDR3 DNA: TGTGCTAGTGGTTCCCCGGGGGGACGGCCAAGAAAGAGCTCTGGAAACACCATATATTTT

J gene: TRBJ2-1
V gene: TRBV28
D gene: NA
clone size: NA
CDR3 length: 12
CDR3 protein: CASSLIYNEQFF
CDR3 DNA: TGTGCCAGCAGTTTAATCTACAATGAGCAGTTCTTC

J gene: TRBJ2-1
V gene: TRBV19
D gene: NA
clone size: NA
CDR3 length: 14
CDR3 protein: CASSLGEISDEQFF
CDR3 DNA: TGTGCCAGTAGTCTGGGGGAGATCAGCGATGAGCAGTTCTTC

J gene: TRBJ2-3
V gene: TRBV9
D gene: TRBD2
clone size: NA
CDR3 length: 15
CDR3 protein: CASSATSGSADTQYF
CDR3 DNA: TGTGCCAGCAGCGCGACTAGCGGGAGTGCAGATACGCAGTATTTT

J gene: TRBJ2-1
V gene: TRBV5-1
D gene: NA
clone size: few
CDR3 length: 14
CDR3 protein: CASSSDGWGVGQFF
CDR3 DNA: TGCGCCAGCAGCTCGGACGGCTGGGGAGTCGGGCAGTTCTTC

J gene: TRBJ2-3
V gene: TRBV4-3
D gene: NA
clone size: NA
CDR3 length: 14
CDR3 protein: CASSSGSRTDTQYF
CDR3 DNA: TGCGCCAGCAGCTCAGGATCCCGCACAGATACGCAGTATTTT